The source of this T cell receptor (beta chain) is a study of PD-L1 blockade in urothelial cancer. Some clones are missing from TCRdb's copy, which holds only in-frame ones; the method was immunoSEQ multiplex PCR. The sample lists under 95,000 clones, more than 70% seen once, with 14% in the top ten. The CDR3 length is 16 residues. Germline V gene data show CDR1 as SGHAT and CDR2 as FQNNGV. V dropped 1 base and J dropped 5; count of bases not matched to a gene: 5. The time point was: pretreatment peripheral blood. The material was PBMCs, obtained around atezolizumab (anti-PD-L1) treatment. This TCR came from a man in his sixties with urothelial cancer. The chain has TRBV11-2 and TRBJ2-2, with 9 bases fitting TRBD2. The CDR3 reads CASSLARLAVTGELFF. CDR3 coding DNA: TGTGCCAGCAGCTTAGCGCGACTAGCGGTTACCGGGGAGCTGTTTTTT.